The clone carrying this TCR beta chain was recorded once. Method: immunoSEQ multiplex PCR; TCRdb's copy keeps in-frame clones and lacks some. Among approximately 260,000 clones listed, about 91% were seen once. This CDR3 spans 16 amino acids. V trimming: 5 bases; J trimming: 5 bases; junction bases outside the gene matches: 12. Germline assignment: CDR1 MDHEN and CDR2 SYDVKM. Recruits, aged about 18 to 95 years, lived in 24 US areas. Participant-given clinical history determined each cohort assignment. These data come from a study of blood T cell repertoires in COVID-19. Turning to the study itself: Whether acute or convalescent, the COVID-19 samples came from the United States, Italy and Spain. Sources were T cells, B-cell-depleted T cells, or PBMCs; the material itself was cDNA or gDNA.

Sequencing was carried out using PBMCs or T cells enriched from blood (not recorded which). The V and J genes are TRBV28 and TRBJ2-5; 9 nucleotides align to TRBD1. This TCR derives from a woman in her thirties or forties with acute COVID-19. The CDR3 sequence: CASSTADRGHWETQYF. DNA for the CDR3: TGTGCCAGCAGTACGGCGGACAGGGGACATTGGGAGACCCAGTACTTC.